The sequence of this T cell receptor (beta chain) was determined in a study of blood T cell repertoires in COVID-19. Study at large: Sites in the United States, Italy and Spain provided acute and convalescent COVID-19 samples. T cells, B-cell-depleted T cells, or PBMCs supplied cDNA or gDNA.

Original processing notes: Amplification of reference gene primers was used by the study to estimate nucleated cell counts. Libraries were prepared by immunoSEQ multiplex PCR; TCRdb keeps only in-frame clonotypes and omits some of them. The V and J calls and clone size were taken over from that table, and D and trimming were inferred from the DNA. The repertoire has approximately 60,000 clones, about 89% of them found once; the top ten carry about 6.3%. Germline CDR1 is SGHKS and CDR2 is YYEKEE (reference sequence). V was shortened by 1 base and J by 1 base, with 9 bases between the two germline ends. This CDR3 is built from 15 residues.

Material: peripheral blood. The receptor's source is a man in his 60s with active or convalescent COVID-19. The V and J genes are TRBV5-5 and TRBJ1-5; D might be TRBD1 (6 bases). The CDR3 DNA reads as TGTGCCAGCAGCTTGAGACAGGTCAGCAATCAGCCCCAGCATTTT. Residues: CASSLRQVSNQPQHF. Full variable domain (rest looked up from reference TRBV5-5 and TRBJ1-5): DAGVTQSPTHLIKTRGQQVTLRCSPISGHKSVSWYQQVLGQGPQFIFQYYEKEERGRGNFPDRFSARQFPNYSSELNVNALLLGDSALYLCASSLRQVSNQPQHFGDGTRLSIL.